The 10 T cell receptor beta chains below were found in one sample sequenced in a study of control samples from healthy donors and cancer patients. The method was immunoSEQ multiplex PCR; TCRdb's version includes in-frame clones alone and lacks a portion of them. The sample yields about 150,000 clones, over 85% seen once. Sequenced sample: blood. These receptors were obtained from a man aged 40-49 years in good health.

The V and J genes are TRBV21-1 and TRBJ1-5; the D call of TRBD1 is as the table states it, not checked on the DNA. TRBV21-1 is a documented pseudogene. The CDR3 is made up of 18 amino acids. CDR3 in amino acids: CASSKTGQGLYWDQPQHF. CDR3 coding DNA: TGTGCCAGCAGCAAAACGGGACAGGGGTTGTATTGGGATCAGCCCCAGCATTTT.

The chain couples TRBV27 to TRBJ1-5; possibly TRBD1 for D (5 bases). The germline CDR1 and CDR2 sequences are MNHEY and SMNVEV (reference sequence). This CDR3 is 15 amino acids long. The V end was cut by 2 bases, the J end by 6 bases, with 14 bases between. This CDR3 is CASSLSQGVGQPQHF. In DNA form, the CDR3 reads TGTGCCAGCAGTTTAAGTCAGGGTGTAGGTCAGCCCCAGCATTTT.

CDR3 loop: CASRRETGGLSSYNEQFF. The CDR3 DNA sequence: TGTGCCAGCAGACGCGAAACGGGGGGCCTTAGCTCCTACAATGAGCAGTTCTTC. The chain carries TRBV3-1 (or the pseudogene TRBV3-2) and TRBJ2-1, with D tentatively TRBD2 (7 bases). CDR1 LGHDT and CDR2 YNNKEL come from the germline V gene (reference sequence). The V end was cut by 6 bases, the J end by 0 bases, with 21 bases between. The CDR3 covers 18 residues.

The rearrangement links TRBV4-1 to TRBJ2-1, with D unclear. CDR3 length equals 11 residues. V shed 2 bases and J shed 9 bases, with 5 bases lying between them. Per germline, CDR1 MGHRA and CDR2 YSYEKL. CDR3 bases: TGCGCCAGCAGCCAAACACGTGAGCAGTTCTTC. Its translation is CASSQTREQFF.

This CDR3 is CASSYPAPRGNTIYF. Here the CDR3 DNA reads TGTGCCAGCAGTTACCCAGCTCCACGAGGAAACACCATATATTTT. V and J are TRBV6-7 and TRBJ1-3, with D hard to call. TRBV6-7 is an ORF, and what it does is uncertain. Trimming removed 2 bases at V and 4 bases at J, with 12 bases between. CDR3 length: 15 residues.

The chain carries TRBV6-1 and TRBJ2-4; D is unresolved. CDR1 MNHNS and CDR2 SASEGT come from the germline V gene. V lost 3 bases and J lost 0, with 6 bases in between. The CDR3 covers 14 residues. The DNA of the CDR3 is TGTGCCAGCAGTGAGGGGATAGCCAAAAACATTCAGTACTTC. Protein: CASSEGIAKNIQYF.

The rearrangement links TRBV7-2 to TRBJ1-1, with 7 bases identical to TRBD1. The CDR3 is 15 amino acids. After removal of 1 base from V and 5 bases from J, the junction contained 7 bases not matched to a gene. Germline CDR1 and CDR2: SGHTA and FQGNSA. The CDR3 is CASSLEQGLGTEAFF. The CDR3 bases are TGTGCCAGCAGCTTAGAACAGGGGTTAGGGACTGAAGCTTTCTTT.

The CDR3 is CASSFSTGPNEQFF. In DNA form, the CDR3 reads TGTGCCAGCTCCTTTTCGACAGGGCCCAATGAGCAGTTCTTC. The rearrangement joins TRBV11-3 to TRBJ2-1, with 7 bases lining up with TRBD1. The germline gives CDR1 SGHNT, CDR2 YENEEA. V was pared by 8 bases and J by 6 bases, with 10 bases of the junction left unmatched. This CDR3 comprises 14 residues.

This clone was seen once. CDR3 nucleotide sequence: TGTGCCTGGAGCGCGAACAGGCCCCCTAACTATGGCTACACCTTC. Translating it yields CAWSANRPPNYGYTF. V usage is TRBV30 and J usage is TRBJ1-2, with D maybe TRBD1 (5 bases). Germline V gene sequence: CDR1 GTSNPN, CDR2 SVGIG (reference sequence). Trimming stripped 3 bases from V and 0 bases from J, with 14 bases between. The CDR3 has 15 amino acids.

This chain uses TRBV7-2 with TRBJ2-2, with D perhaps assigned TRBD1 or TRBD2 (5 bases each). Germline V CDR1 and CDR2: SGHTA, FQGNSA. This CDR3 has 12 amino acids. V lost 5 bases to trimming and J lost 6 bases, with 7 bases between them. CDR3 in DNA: TGTGCCAGCAGCCGGGACGCCGGGGAGCTGTTTTTT. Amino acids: CASSRDAGELFF.